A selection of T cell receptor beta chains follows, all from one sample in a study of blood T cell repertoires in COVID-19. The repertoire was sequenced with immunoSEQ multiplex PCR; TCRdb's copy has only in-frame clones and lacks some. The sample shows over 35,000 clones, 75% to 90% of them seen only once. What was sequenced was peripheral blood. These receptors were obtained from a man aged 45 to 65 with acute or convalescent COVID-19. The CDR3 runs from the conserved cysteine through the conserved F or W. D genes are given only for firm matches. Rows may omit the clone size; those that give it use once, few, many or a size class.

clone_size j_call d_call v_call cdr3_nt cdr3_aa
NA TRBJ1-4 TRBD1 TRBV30 TGTGCCTGGAGTGTACGACAGGGTGCTAATGAAAAACTGTTTTTT CAWSVRQGANEKLFF
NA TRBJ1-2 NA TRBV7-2 TGTGCCAGCAGCCCCCGGGAGGGCCAACTCTATGGCTACACCTTC CASSPREGQLYGYTF
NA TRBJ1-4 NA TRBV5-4 TGTGCCAGCAGCTTGGGAACCGAAGCCGGAAAACTGTTTTTT CASSLGTEAGKLFF
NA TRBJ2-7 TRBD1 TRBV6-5 TGTGCCAGCACCCAGGGGGCCGAGCAGTACTTC CASTQGAEQYF
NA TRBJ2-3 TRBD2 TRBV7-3 TGTGCCAGCAGCTTTATTAGCGGGAGGTCAGATACGCAGTATTTT CASSFISGRSDTQYF
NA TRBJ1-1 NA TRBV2 TGTGCCAGCACCTTCCAGGGAACTGAAGCTTTCTTT CASTFQGTEAFF
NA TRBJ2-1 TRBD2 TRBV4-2 TGTGCCAGCAGCCAGGAGTCGCGGGGGAACAATGAGCAGTTCTTC CASSQESRGNNEQFF
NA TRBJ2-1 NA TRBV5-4 TGTGCCAGCAGTTTGCCCTTAACAGGGTTTGCCAATGAGCAGTTCTTC CASSLPLTGFANEQFF
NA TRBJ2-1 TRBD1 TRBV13 TGTGCCAGCAGCTTCGGGCAGGGTGGCAGGGGGCTTGAGCAGTTCTTC CASSFGQGGRGLEQFF
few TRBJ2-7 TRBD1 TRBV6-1 TGTGCCAGCAGTGATTGGGGGACAGCTACCTACGAGCAGTACTTC CASSDWGTATYEQYF
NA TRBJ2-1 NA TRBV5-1 TGCGCCAGCAGCTTGTGGAGAAGTACGAATGAGCAGTTCTTC CASSLWRSTNEQFF
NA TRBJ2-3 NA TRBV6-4 TGTGCCAGCAGTGAAAGGCCGGGGGAGCCAGATACGCAGTATTTT CASSERPGEPDTQYF
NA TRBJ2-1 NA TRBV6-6 TGTGCCAGCAGTGTCGGCGAGGGCAATGAGCAGTTCTTC CASSVGEGNEQFF
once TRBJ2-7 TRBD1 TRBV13 TGTGCCAGCAGCTCCGGGACAGGGGGCCACGAGCAGTACTTC CASSSGTGGHEQYF
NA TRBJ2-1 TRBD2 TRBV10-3 TGTGCCATCGCTAGTACTAGCGGGGGGGCTAATGAGCAGTTCTTC CAIASTSGGANEQFF
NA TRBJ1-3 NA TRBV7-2 TGTGCCAGCAGCCCACGACAGAGCTCTGGAAACACCATATATTTT CASSPRQSSGNTIYF
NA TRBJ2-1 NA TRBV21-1 TGTGCCAGCAGCACCCAGAGCGGGGGCTCCTACAATGAGCAGTTCTTC CASSTQSGGSYNEQFF
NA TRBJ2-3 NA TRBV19 TGTGCCAGTAGTATGACAACGGACTCGACCACAGATACGCAGTATTTT CASSMTTDSTTDTQYF
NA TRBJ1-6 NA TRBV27 TGTGCCAGCAGTCAGCGCGGACAGCCTCATTCACCCCTCCACTTT CASSQRGQPHSPLHF
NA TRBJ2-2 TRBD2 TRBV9 TGTGCCAGCAGCGGACTAGCGGGAGCAACCGGGGAGCTGTTTTTT CASSGLAGATGELFF
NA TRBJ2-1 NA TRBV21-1 TGTGCCAGCAGCAAAGCGGCCTTTCCAGGGGCGATAACATACAATGAGCAGTTCTTC CASSKAAFPGAITYNEQFF
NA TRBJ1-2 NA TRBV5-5 TGTGCCAGCAGCACCTCGACAGGTGGATATGGCTACACCTTC CASSTSTGGYGYTF
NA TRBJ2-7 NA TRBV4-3 TGCGCCAGCAGCCAAGGACTCTTCAGCTCCTACGAGCAGTACTTC CASSQGLFSSYEQYF